This TCR beta chain comes out of a study of CD8+ T cells in alopecia areata. Study-wide results and limits: Scalp clonality and expanded CD8+ clones among the top 100 showed significant decreases with tofacitinib.

Treatment noted: oral pan-JAK inhibitor, 5-10 mg twice daily. Sorting of PBMCs yielded the CD4+ and CD8+ T cells. Sequencing templates came from extracted RNA that was reverse transcribed into cDNA. Generated by immunoSEQ multiplex PCR, the TCRdb table keeps only in-frame clones and is missing some. The profile shows about 180,000 clones, about 55% of them singletons. V shed 4 bases and J shed 3 bases, with 13 bases lying between them. Germline assignment: CDR1 LGHNA and CDR2 YSLEER. This CDR3 contains 14 residues. This clone was seen once. Its antigen is not known. The sequencing used CD8+ T cells sorted from blood, collected at week 24, from a patient treated with tofacitinib. This receptor was identified in a human donor with alopecia areata. The chain joins TRBV4-3 to TRBJ2-7; D ambiguous. The CDR3 spells CASSLVLGIYEQYF. The CDR3 DNA follows: TGCGCCAGCAGCCTCGTTTTGGGAATCTACGAGCAGTACTTC.